This TCR beta chain comes out of a study of shared clonotypes between healthy human individuals. Trimming took 6 bases from V and 4 from J, leaving 13 bases between them. This CDR3 contains 14 residues. Germline CDR1 is LNHDA and CDR2 is SQIVND (reference sequence). Assay used: immunoSEQ multiplex PCR; TCRdb lists only in-frame clones, some missing. The sample contains a few million clones, 85% to 95% of which appear only once. The sample taken for sequencing was naive CD4+ T cells from PBMCs. Described subset: CD45RA+ positively selected. The clonotype comes from a young man in good health. Some clones in this sample may be carry-over from other donors' samples. This rearrangement joins TRBV19 to TRBJ1-3; D not certain. The CDR3 DNA is TGTGCCAGTAGGGATGTTGGTACCGGAAACACCATATATTTT. Its protein product is CASRDVGTGNTIYF.